A selection of T cell receptor beta chains follows, all from one sample in a study of beta chain features in type 1 diabetes. Method: immunoSEQ multiplex PCR; TCRdb's copy keeps in-frame clones and lacks some. The data contain around 250,000 clones, about a fifth of them seen just once; the ten biggest clones take up approximately 0.029%. The sequencing sample was made of naive CD4+ T cells from blood. All receptors derive from a woman aged 40 to 50 with type 1 diabetes. The CDR3 runs from the conserved cysteine through the conserved F or W. The D gene is left open where the match is weak. Only part of the rows carry a size: once, few, many, or a class if the clone is expanded.

v_gene,d_gene,j_gene,abundance,CDR3aa,CDR3nt
TRBV19,.,TRBJ2-7,.,CASRKGASAFHEQYF,TGTGCCAGTAGGAAGGGAGCCAGTGCCTTTCACGAGCAGTACTTC
TRBV28,.,TRBJ2-3,few,CASSPTGRTDTQYF,TGTGCCAGCAGCCCGACAGGCCGCACAGATACGCAGTATTTT
TRBV7-2,.,TRBJ2-7,few,CASSLKAGDEQYF,TGTGCCAGCAGCTTAAAAGCAGGGGACGAGCAGTACTTC
TRBV9,TRBD2,TRBJ2-2,.,CASSLSSGYTGELFF,TGTGCCAGCAGCCTATCTAGCGGCTACACCGGGGAGCTGTTTTTT
TRBV5-1,TRBD1,TRBJ2-5,.,CASSSGQGWETQYF,TGCGCCAGCAGCTCGGGACAGGGGTGGGAGACCCAGTACTTC
TRBV7-9,TRBD2,TRBJ2-1,.,CASSPNGAGGPVEQFF,TGTGCCAGCAGCCCAAACGGAGCGGGAGGGCCTGTTGAGCAGTTCTTC
TRBV15,.,TRBJ2-7,few,CATSVGSPGRYEQYF,TGTGCCACCAGTGTCGGGAGTCCGGGACGCTACGAGCAGTACTTC
TRBV29-1,.,TRBJ1-2,few,CSVESPGLHGGGYTF,TGCAGCGTTGAGTCCCCGGGGTTACACGGGGGAGGCTACACCTTC
TRBV19,.,TRBJ1-2,.,CASKGQGQLNYGYTF,TGTGCCAGTAAAGGTCAAGGACAGCTCAACTATGGCTACACCTTC
TRBV30,TRBD1,TRBJ1-1,.,CAWSPRQGLGTEAFF,TGTGCCTGGAGCCCCAGACAGGGGCTCGGCACTGAAGCTTTCTTT
TRBV5-1,.,TRBJ1-1,few,CASSLQGRTEAFF,TGCGCCAGCAGCTTGCAGGGGAGAACTGAAGCTTTCTTT
TRBV6-5,TRBD1,TRBJ1-6,.,CASSSGQANSPLHF,TGTGCCAGCAGTAGCGGACAGGCGAACTCACCCCTCCACTTT
TRBV6-5,.,TRBJ1-1,few,CASSYSVGEAFF,TGTGCCAGCAGTTACTCGGTCGGTGAAGCTTTCTTT
TRBV25-1,.,TRBJ2-7,.,CASSDYLSGYEQYF,TGTGCCAGCAGTGATTACCTCTCAGGGTACGAGCAGTACTTC
TRBV5-1,.,TRBJ1-2,.,CASSPRTATNYGYTF,TGCGCCAGCAGCCCGAGGACAGCCACCAACTATGGCTACACCTTC
TRBV14,.,TRBJ2-1,few,CASSQAGLPDEQFF,TGTGCCAGCAGCCAAGCCGGACTTCCTGATGAGCAGTTCTTC
TRBV7-2,TRBD1,TRBJ2-5,.,CASSLVKGAWETQYF,TGTGCCAGCAGCTTAGTGAAGGGGGCTTGGGAGACCCAGTACTTC
TRBV7-2,.,TRBJ1-2,few,CASSLLLVTGNYGYTF,TGTGCCAGCAGCTTATTGCTAGTAACTGGCAACTATGGCTACACCTTC
TRBV6-4,TRBD2,TRBJ2-1,.,CASSRGGRWDEQFF,TGTGCCAGCAGTAGAGGCGGGAGGTGGGATGAGCAGTTCTTC
TRBV15,.,TRBJ1-2,.,CATSSGVGYTF,TGTGCCACCAGCTCAGGGGTCGGCTACACCTTC
TRBV28,.,TRBJ2-5,few,CASSLGHSQETQYF,TGTGCCAGCAGTTTGGGACATTCCCAAGAGACCCAGTACTTC
TRBV5-1,.,TRBJ2-5,few,CASSPTGTRETQYF,TGCGCCAGCAGCCCGACCGGGACTCGAGAGACCCAGTACTTC
TRBV4-1,TRBD1,TRBJ1-5,.,CASSPTGGNQPQHF,TGCGCCAGCAGCCCCACAGGGGGAAATCAGCCCCAGCATTTT
TRBV27,.,TRBJ1-1,few,CASTTQGTEAFF,TGTGCCAGCACCACCCAGGGGACTGAAGCTTTCTTT
TRBV11-1,TRBD2,TRBJ2-5,.,CASSFASGRQGRETQYF,TGTGCCAGCAGCTTCGCTAGCGGGAGGCAGGGTCGAGAGACCCAGTACTTC
TRBV20-1,.,TRBJ1-2,.,CSASRGNGYTF,TGCAGTGCTAGTCGAGGGAATGGCTACACCTTC
TRBV9,TRBD2,TRBJ2-1,.,CASSVERTSGGYNEQFF,TGTGCCAGCAGCGTAGAACGGACTAGCGGGGGATACAATGAGCAGTTCTTC
TRBV10-3,TRBD2,TRBJ2-7,.,CAIKGAGLAGGYEQYF,TGTGCCATCAAGGGGGCAGGACTAGCGGGGGGATACGAGCAGTACTTC
TRBV2,TRBD1,TRBJ1-6,.,CASDPGQGRTPLHF,TGTGCCAGTGACCCGGGACAGGGAAGGACACCCCTCCACTTT
TRBV6-5,.,TRBJ1-2,few,CASSLDSYGYTF,TGTGCCAGCAGTCTGGACAGCTATGGCTACACCTTC
TRBV18,TRBD1,TRBJ1-5,.,CASSLVTGGDQPQHF,TGTGCCAGCTCACTTGTTACAGGGGGCGATCAGCCCCAGCATTTT
TRBV28,.,TRBJ2-1,.,CASSLDRNEQFF,TGTGCCAGCAGTTTAGACAGGAATGAGCAGTTCTTC
TRBV28,TRBD1,TRBJ2-6,.,CASSSGQGFSGANVLTF,TGTGCCAGCAGTTCGGGACAGGGGTTCTCTGGGGCCAACGTCCTGACTTTC
TRBV7-9,.,TRBJ1-5,few,CASSGEGGGQPQHF,TGTGCCAGCAGCGGGGAGGGAGGAGGTCAGCCCCAGCATTTT
TRBV5-6,TRBD2,TRBJ2-4,.,CASSLSGGNIQYF,TGTGCCAGCAGCTTGTCGGGGGGAAACATTCAGTACTTC
TRBV27,TRBD1,TRBJ1-6,.,CASSLRGQLYNSPLHF,TGTGCCAGCAGCCTCCGGGGACAGCTCTATAATTCACCCCTCCACTTT
TRBV5-4,TRBD2,TRBJ2-1,.,CASSLELAGTRVF,TGTGCCAGCAGCTTGGAACTAGCGGGGACTCGTGTCTTC
TRBV15,TRBD1,TRBJ2-6,.,CATSSRDRVPTGANVLTF,TGTGCCACCAGCTCCCGGGACAGGGTCCCAACTGGGGCCAACGTCCTGACTTTC
TRBV4-1,.,TRBJ2-5,few,CASRGQVQETQYF,TGCGCCAGCAGGGGGCAGGTCCAAGAGACCCAGTACTTC
TRBV4-2,.,TRBJ1-5,.,CASSQGSGQPQHF,TGTGCCAGCAGCCAAGGTTCCGGGCAGCCCCAGCATTTT
TRBV30,.,TRBJ2-3,few,CAWSVKGSDTQYF,TGTGCCTGGAGTGTGAAGGGGTCCGATACGCAGTATTTT
TRBV9,TRBD1,TRBJ1-5,.,CASSLGDRETQPQHF,TGTGCCAGCAGCTTAGGGGACAGGGAGACTCAGCCCCAGCATTTT
TRBV29-1,.,TRBJ1-4,few,CSVVDSSTNEKLFF,TGCAGCGTTGTGGACAGTTCAACTAATGAAAAACTGTTTTTT
TRBV19,.,TRBJ1-5,few,CASKTTAGYSNQPQHF,TGTGCCAGTAAGACGACAGCGGGGTATAGCAATCAGCCCCAGCATTTT
TRBV4-1,TRBD1,TRBJ1-2,.,CASSAGQNYGYTF,TGCGCCAGCAGCGCGGGACAGAACTATGGCTACACCTTC
TRBV5-6,.,TRBJ2-1,few,CASSFHLGGEQFF,TGTGCCAGCAGCTTTCATTTGGGAGGTGAGCAGTTCTTC
TRBV28,.,TRBJ1-1,few,CASSLRVTEAFF,TGTGCCAGCAGTTTAAGAGTCACTGAAGCTTTCTTT
TRBV2,.,TRBJ2-7,.,CATAPDRDEQYF,TGTGCCACCGCTCCGGACAGAGACGAGCAGTACTTC
TRBV5-1,TRBD1,TRBJ1-5,.,CASSFQGDSNQPQHF,TGCGCCAGCAGCTTTCAGGGGGATAGCAATCAGCCCCAGCATTTT
TRBV15,.,TRBJ2-3,few,CATSTRQDNLDTQYF,TGTGCCACCAGCACCAGACAGGATAACCTGGATACGCAGTATTTT
TRBV4-2,.,TRBJ1-2,.,CASSQEGASGYTF,TGTGCCAGCAGCCAAGAGGGGGCGAGCGGCTACACCTTC